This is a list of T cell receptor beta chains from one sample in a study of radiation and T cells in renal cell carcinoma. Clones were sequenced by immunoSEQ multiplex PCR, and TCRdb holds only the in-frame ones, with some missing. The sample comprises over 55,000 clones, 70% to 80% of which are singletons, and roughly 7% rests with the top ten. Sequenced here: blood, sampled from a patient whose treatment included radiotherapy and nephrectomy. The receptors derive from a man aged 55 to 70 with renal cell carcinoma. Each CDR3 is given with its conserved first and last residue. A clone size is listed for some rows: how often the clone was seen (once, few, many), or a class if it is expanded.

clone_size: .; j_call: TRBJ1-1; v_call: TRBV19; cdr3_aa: CASSAREKYTEAFF
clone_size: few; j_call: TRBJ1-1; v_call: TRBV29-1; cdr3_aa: CSVAGLNTEAFF
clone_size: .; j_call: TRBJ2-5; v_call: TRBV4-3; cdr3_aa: CASRQGVGQGGTETQYF
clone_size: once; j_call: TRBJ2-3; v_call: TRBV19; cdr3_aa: CASSLSGRAKDTQYF
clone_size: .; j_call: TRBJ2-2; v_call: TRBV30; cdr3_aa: CAWSWPHQDTGELFF
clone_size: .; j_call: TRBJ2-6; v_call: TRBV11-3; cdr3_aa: CASSHRSGANVLTF
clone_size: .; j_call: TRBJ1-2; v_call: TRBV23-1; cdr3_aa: CASSTIRRKTYGYTF
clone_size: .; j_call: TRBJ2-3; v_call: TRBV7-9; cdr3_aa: CASSHGTDTQYF
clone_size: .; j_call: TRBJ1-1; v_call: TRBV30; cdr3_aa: CAWSVLRMNTEAFF
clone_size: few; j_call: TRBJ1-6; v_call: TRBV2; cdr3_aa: CASSDQGHNSPLHF
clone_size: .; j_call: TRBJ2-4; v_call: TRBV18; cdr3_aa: CASSSDIPGTSENIQYF
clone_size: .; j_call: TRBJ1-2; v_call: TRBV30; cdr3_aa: CAWRHRASYGYTF
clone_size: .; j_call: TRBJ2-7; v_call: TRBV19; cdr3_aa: CASSGTSGDEQYF
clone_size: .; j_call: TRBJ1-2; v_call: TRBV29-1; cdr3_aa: CSATLGQSDGYTF
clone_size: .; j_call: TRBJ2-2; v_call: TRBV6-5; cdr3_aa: CASSYPDSTGELFF
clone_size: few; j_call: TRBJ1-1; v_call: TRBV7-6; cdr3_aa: CASSLVHLGLMNTEAFF